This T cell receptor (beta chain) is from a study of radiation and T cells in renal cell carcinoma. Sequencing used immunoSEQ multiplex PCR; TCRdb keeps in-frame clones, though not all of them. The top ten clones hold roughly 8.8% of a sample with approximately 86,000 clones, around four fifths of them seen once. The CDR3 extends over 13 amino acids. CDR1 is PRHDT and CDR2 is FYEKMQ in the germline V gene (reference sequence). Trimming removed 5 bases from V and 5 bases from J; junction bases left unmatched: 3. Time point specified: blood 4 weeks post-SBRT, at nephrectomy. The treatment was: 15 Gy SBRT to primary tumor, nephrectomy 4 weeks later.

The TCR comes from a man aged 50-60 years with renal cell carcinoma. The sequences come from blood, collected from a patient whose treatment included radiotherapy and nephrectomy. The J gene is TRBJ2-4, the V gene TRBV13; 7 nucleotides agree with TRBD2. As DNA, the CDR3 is TGTGCCAGCAGCACGGCGGGAGAAAACATTCAGTACTTC. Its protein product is CASSTAGENIQYF.